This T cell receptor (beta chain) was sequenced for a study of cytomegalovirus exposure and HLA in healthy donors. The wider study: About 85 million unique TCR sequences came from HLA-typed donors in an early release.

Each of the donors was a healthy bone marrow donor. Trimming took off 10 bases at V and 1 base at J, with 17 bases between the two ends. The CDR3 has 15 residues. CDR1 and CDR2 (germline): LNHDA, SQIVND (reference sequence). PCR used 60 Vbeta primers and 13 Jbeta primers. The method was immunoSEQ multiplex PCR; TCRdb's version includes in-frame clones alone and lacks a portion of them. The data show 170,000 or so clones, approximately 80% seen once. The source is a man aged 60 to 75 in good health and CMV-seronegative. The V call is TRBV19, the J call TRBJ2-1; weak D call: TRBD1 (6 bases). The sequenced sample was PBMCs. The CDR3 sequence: CATQQGGTSYNEQFF. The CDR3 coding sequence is TGTGCCACCCAACAGGGCGGCACTTCCTACAATGAGCAGTTCTTC. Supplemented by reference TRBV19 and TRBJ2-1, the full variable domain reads DGGITQSPKYLFRKEGQNVTLSCEQNLNHDAMYWYRQDPGQGLRLIYYSQIVNDFQKGDIAEGYSVSREKKESFPLTVTSAQKNPTAFYLCATQQGGTSYNEQFFGPGTRLTVL.